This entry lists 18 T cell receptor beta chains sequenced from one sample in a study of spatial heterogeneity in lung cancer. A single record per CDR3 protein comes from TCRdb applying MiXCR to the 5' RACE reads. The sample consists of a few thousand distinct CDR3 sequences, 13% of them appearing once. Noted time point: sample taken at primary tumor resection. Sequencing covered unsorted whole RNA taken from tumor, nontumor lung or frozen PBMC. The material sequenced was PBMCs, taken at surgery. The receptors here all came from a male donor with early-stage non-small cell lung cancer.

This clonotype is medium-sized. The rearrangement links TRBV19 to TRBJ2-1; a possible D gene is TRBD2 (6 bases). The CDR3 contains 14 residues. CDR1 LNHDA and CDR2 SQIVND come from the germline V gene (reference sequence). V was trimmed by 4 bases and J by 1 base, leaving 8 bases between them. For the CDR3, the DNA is TGTGCCAGTAGTAGACTAGAATCCTACAATGAGCAGTTCTTC. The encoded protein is CASSRLESYNEQFF.

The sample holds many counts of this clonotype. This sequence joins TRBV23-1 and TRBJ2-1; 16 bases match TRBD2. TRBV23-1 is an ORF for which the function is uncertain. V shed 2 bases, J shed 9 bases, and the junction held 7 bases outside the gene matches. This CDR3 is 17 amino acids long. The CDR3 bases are TGCGCCAGCAGTCAAACGGGGACTAGCGGGAGGGCCTGTGAGCAGTTCTTC. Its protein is CASSQTGTSGRACEQFF.

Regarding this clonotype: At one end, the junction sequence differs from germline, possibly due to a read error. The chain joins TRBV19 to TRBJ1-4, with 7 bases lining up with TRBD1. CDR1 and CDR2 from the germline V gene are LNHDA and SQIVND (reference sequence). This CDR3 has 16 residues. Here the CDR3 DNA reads TGTACCAGTAGAGGGAGAGGGGGCTCAAAGAAGGAAAAACTGTTTTTT. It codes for CTSRGRGGSKKEKLFF.

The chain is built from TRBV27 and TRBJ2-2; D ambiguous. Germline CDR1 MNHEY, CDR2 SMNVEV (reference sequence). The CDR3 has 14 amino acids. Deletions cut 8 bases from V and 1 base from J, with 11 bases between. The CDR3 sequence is CASSLAGNTGELFF. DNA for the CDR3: TGTGCCAGCTCTCTGGCCGGGAACACCGGGGAGCTGTTTTTT.

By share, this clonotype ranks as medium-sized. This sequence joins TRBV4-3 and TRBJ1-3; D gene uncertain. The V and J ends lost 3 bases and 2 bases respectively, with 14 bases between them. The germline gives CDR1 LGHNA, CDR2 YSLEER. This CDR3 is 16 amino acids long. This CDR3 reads CASSQSRVGTGNTIYF. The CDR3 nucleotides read TGCGCCAGCAGCCAGTCTAGGGTCGGAACTGGAAACACCATATATTTT.

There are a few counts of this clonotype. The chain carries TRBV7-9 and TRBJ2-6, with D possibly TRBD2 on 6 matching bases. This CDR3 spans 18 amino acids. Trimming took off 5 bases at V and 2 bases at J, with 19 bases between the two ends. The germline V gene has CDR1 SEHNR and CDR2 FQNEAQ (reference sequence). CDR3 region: CASSRTSGLGPGANVLTF. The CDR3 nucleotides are TGTGCCAGCAGCAGAACTTCGGGACTGGGACCTGGGGCCAACGTCCTGACTTTC.

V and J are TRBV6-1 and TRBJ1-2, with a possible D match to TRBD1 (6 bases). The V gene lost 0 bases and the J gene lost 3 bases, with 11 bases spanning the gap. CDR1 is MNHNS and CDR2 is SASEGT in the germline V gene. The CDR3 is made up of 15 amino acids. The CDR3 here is CASSEAVGGYYGYTF. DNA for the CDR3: TGTGCCAGCAGTGAAGCTGTGGGGGGCTACTATGGCTACACCTTC.

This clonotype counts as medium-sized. Here the CDR3 DNA reads TGTGCCAGCAGCTCGACAGGGGGCAACGGTGAAAAACTGTTTTTT. This encodes CASSSTGGNGEKLFF. The chain joins TRBV7-2 to TRBJ1-4; 10 bases align to TRBD1. The germline CDR1 and CDR2 sequences are SGHTA and FQGNSA. V trimming: 4 bases; J trimming: 7 bases; junction bases outside the gene matches: 6. This CDR3 has 15 residues.

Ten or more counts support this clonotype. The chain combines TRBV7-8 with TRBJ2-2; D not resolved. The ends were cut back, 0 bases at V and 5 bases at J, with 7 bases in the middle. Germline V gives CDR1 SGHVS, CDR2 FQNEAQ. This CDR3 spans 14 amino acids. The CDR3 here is CASSLATLTGELFF. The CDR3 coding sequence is TGTGCCAGCAGCTTAGCGACCTTAACCGGGGAGCTGTTTTTT.

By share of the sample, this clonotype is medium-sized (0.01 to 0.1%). CDR3 bases: TGTGCCAGCAGTTTCCAGGACCCTCCCACCGGGGAGCTGTTTTTT. Translating it yields CASSFQDPPTGELFF. The chain joins TRBV6-6 to TRBJ2-2; the D is unclear. V lost 4 bases to trimming and J lost 4 bases, with 13 bases between them. Germline CDR1 reads MNHNY; CDR2 reads SVGAGI (reference sequence). The CDR3 runs 15 residues.

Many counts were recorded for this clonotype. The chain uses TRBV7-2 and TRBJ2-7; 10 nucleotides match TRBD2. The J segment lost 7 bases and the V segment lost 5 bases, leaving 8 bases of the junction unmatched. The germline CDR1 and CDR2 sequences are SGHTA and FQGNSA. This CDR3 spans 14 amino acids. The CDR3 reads CASSRTSGDPEQYF. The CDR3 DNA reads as TGTGCCAGCAGCCGGACTAGCGGCGACCCTGAGCAGTACTTC.

The CDR3 loop reads CASSATGDSPLHF. The DNA for the CDR3 is TGTGCCAGCAGTGCTACAGGGGATTCACCCCTCCACTTT. The chain carries TRBV12-3 or TRBV12-4 and TRBJ1-6; 7 nucleotides match TRBD1. The ends lost 5 bases at V and 8 bases at J; junction bases unmatched: 3. The CDR3 length is 13 residues.

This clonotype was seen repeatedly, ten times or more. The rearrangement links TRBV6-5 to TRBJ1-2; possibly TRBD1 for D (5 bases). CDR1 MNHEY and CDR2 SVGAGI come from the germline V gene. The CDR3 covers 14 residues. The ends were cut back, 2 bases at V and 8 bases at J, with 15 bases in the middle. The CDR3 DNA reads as TGTGCCAGCAGTTACATGGCGGCAGGGAGCGGCTACACCTTC. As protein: CASSYMAAGSGYTF.

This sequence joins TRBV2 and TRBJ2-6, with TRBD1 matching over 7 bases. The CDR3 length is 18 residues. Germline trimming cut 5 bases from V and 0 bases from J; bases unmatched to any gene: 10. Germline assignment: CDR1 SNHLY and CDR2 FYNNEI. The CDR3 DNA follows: TGTGCCAGCAGTTATCGGACAGGAACAAACTCTGGGGCCAACGTCCTGACTTTC. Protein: CASSYRTGTNSGANVLTF. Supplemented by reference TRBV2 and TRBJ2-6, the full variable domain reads EPEVTQTPSHQVTQMGQEVILRCVPISNHLYFYWYRQILGQKVEFLVSFYNNEISEKSEIFDDQFSVERPDGSNFTLKIRSTKLEDSAMYFCASSYRTGTNSGANVLTFGAGSRLTVL.

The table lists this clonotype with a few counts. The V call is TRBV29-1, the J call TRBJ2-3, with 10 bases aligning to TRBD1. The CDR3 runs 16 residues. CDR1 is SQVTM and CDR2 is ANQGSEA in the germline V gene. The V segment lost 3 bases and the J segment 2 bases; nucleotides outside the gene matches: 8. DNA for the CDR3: TGCAGCGTTGAGAGAGCGGGACAGGGGCTCACAGATACGCAGTATTTT. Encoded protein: CSVERAGQGLTDTQYF.

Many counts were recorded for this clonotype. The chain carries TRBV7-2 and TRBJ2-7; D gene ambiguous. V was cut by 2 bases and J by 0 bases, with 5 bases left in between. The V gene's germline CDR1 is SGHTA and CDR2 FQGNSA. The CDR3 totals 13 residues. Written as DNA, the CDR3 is TGTGCCAGCAGCTTATCGGCCTCCTACGAGCAGTACTTC. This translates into CASSLSASYEQYF.

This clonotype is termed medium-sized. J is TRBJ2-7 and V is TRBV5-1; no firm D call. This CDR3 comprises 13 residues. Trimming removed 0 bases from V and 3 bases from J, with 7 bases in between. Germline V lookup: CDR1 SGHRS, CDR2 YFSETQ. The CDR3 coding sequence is TGCGCCAGCAGCTTGGGGGTCAGCTACGAGCAGTACTTC. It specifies CASSLGVSYEQYF.

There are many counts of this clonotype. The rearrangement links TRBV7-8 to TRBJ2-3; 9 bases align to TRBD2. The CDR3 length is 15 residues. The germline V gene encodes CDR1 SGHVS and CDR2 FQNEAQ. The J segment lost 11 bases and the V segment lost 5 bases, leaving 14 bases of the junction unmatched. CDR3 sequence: CASSPHSGRPREQYF. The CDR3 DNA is TGTGCCAGCAGCCCACACAGCGGGAGGCCCCGGGAGCAGTATTTT.